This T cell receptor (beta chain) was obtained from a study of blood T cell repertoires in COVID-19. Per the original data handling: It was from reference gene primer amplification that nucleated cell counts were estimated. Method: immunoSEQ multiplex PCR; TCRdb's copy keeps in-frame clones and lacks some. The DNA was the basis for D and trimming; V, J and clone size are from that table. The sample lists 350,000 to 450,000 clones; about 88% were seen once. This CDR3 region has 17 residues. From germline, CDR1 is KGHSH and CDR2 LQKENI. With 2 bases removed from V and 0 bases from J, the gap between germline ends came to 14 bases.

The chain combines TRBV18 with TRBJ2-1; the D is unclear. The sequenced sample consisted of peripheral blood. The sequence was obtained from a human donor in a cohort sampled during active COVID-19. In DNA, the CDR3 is TGTGCCAGCTCACCAAGAATTACTACCTCCTCCTACAATGAGCAGTTCTTC. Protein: CASSPRITTSSYNEQFF.